This TCR beta chain was retrieved from a study of shared T cell receptors in the human thymus. Measured with immunoSEQ multiplex PCR; TCRdb has only the in-frame clones, and not every one. The repertoire includes around 730,000 clones, roughly 88% of them detected once, and roughly 0.01% sits in the top ten. The V and J ends lost 4 bases and 1 base respectively, with 9 bases between them. CDR1 and CDR2 (germline): SGHNT, YYREEE (reference sequence). This CDR3 contains 13 residues. Another study also made use of these data, one on human thymus T cells. From that study: It was from resections taken during corrective heart surgery that the thymus tissue came. V and J genes seemed to be used with bias in thymic and blood repertoires. A high degree of thymic repertoire overlap among unrelated individuals was reported in related research.

What was sequenced was thymocytes. This sequence joins TRBV5-4 and TRBJ2-7, with D unresolved. The sequence derives from a girl under three years old with a congenital heart defect. The CDR3 DNA is TGTGCCAGCAGCCCCTTCAGGTCCTACGAGCAGTACTTC. Translating it yields CASSPFRSYEQYF.